This entry lists 30 T cell receptor beta chains sequenced from one sample in a study of OX40 agonist ivuxolimab in advanced cancers. TCRdb's copy holds only in-frame clones and misses some; the assay was immunoSEQ multiplex PCR. The sample lists roughly 28,000 clones; approximately 86% were seen once. This sample comprised CD4+ or CD8+ T cells sorted from blood, obtained in a trial of the OX40 agonist ivuxolimab. These receptors all come from an adult with an advanced solid tumor such as melanoma, head and neck, liver or kidney cancer.

The chain is built from TRBV7-2 and TRBJ2-3; TRBD1 aligns across 7 bases. CDR1 SGHTA and CDR2 FQGNSA come from the germline V gene. Germline trimming cut 5 bases from V and 0 bases from J; bases unmatched to any gene: 5. The CDR3 is 15 residues long. CDR3 region: CASSTGDFSTDTQYF. The CDR3 region has the DNA TGTGCCAGCAGCACAGGGGATTTTAGCACAGATACGCAGTATTTT.

This clone has just a few counts. The chain has TRBV4-1 and TRBJ2-7; 7 nucleotides line up with TRBD1. Germline CDR1 is MGHRA and CDR2 is YSYEKL. The CDR3 extends over 16 amino acids. The trim removed 1 base at V and 2 bases at J, leaving 8 bases unmatched. The CDR3 DNA follows: TGCGCCAGCAGCCAAGTCAGGGGGACACCTACCTACGAGCAGTACTTC. This translates into CASSQVRGTPTYEQYF.

By sample share, this clone is medium-sized. The DNA for the CDR3 is TGTGCCAGCACCCGGGGCAACACCGGGGAGCTGTTTTTT. It encodes CASTRGNTGELFF. The chain combines TRBV27 with TRBJ2-2; the D call may be TRBD1 or TRBD2 (5 bases each). The CDR3 has 13 amino acids. The germline gives CDR1 MNHEY, CDR2 SMNVEV (reference sequence). Trimming removed 7 bases from V and 2 bases from J, with 8 bases in between.

The chain is built from TRBV5-1 and TRBJ2-3; perhaps D is TRBD1 or TRBD2 (5 bases each). Germline CDR1 SGHRS, CDR2 YFSETQ. Trimming removed 2 bases from V and 6 bases from J, with 13 bases in between. The CDR3 totals 14 residues. The CDR3 loop reads CASSFSGPGDTQYF. In DNA form, the CDR3 reads TGCGCCAGCAGCTTTTCGGGGCCCGGGGATACGCAGTATTTT.

This clone was picked up a small number of times. This chain connects TRBV30 to TRBJ2-3, with TRBD1 as a possible D gene (5 bases). Trimming took off 1 base at V and 2 bases at J, with 16 bases between the two ends. This CDR3 has 16 residues. Germline assignment: CDR1 GTSNPN and CDR2 SVGIG (reference sequence). The CDR3 sequence is CAWSALDSRDTDTQYF. DNA for the CDR3: TGTGCCTGGAGTGCCTTAGACAGTAGGGACACAGATACGCAGTATTTT. Full variable domain (missing parts from reference TRBV30 and TRBJ2-3): SQTIHQWPATLVQPVGSPLSLECTVEGTSNPNLYWYRQAAGRGLQLLFYSVGIGQISSEVPQNLSASRPQDRQFILSSKKLLLSDSGFYLCAWSALDSRDTDTQYFGPGTRLTVL.

The rearrangement joins TRBV13 to TRBJ1-4; D remains ambiguous. Germline assignment: CDR1 PRHDT and CDR2 FYEKMQ (reference sequence). The V and J ends lost 3 bases and 12 bases respectively, with 11 bases between them. There are 12 residues in the CDR3. CDR3 sequence (DNA): TGTGCCAGCAGCTTTGACGGACGCGAACTGTTTTTT. Protein sequence: CASSFDGRELFF.

This clone rates as medium-sized (0.01 to 0.1%). V and J are TRBV19 and TRBJ1-1, with 7 bases lining up with TRBD1. V was clipped by 3 bases and J by 8 bases; unmatched bases: 12. Germline CDR1 and CDR2: LNHDA and SQIVND (reference sequence). The CDR3 runs 15 residues. The CDR3 sequence is CASSIEGAWGQEAFF. The CDR3 DNA sequence: TGTGCCAGTAGTATTGAGGGGGCCTGGGGACAGGAAGCTTTCTTT.

This clone came up once. V and J are TRBV15 and TRBJ2-2; tentatively, D is TRBD1 or TRBD2 (5 bases each). Looked up from germline, CDR1 is LNHNV and CDR2 is YYDKDF (reference sequence). The CDR3 runs 13 residues. V lost 9 bases to trimming and J lost 5 bases, with 13 bases between them. The CDR3 region has the DNA TGTGCCACGGGGACGTCCCGGACCGGGGAGCTGTTTTTT. Encoded protein: CATGTSRTGELFF. The full variable domain, with the rest looked up from reference TRBV15 and TRBJ2-2, is DAMVIQNPRYQVTQFGKPVTLSCSQTLNHNVMYWYQQKSSQAPKLLFHYYDKDFNNEADTPDNFQSRRPNTSFCFLDIRSPGLGDTAMYLCATGTSRTGELFFGEGSRLTVL.

This clone was counted a single time. This chain connects TRBV7-8 to TRBJ1-1, with D possibly matching TRBD1 (6 bases). V shed 0 bases and J shed 11 bases, with 13 bases lying between them. The V gene's germline CDR1 is SGHVS and CDR2 FQNEAQ. CDR3 size: 13 residues. CDR3 nucleotides: TGTGCCAGCAGCTTAGCCGGGGGGGCGGGCGCTTTCTTT. It specifies CASSLAGGAGAFF.

CDR3 loop: CASSPGRRSGYTF. For the CDR3, the DNA is TGTGCCAGCAGTCCCGGACGGCGAAGTGGCTACACCTTC. The rearrangement links TRBV27 to TRBJ1-2; D not certain. Per the germline V gene, CDR1 is MNHEY and CDR2 is SMNVEV (reference sequence). This CDR3 spans 13 amino acids. The V end was cut by 5 bases, the J end by 7 bases, with 14 bases between.

The CDR3: CASNPGQPWELFF. CDR3 nucleotide sequence: TGCGCCAGCAACCCTGGACAGCCTTGGGAGCTGTTTTTT. The rearrangement joins TRBV5-1 to TRBJ2-2; tentative D call: TRBD1 (6 bases). Deletions cut 6 bases from V and 9 bases from J, with 15 bases between. The V gene's germline CDR1 is SGHRS and CDR2 YFSETQ. The CDR3 covers 13 residues.

The chain uses TRBV9 and TRBJ2-5; D perhaps matches TRBD2 (6 bases). Germline-derived CDR1 and CDR2 are SGDLS and YYNGEE. Trimming took 2 bases from V and 1 from J, leaving 9 bases between them. CDR3 size: 14 residues. The CDR3 spells CASSVSGIQETQYF. CDR3 nucleotide sequence: TGTGCCAGCAGCGTTAGCGGTATCCAAGAGACCCAGTACTTC.

V is TRBV10-3 and J is TRBJ1-4; D not certain. The length of the CDR3 is 16 residues. CDR1 and CDR2 (germline): ENHRY, SYGVKD. The V end was cut by 3 bases, the J end by 0 bases, with 11 bases between. The CDR3 DNA reads TGTGCCATCAGTGAAGAGGCGGTTGCAACTAATGAAAAACTGTTTTTT. It specifies CAISEEAVATNEKLFF.

DNA of the CDR3: TGTGCCAGCAGTTTGGGCCTAGCCGTGGAGCAGTACTTC. This gives the protein CASSLGLAVEQYF. The chain links TRBV27 to TRBJ2-7, with D perhaps TRBD2 (5 bases). CDR1 is MNHEY and CDR2 is SMNVEV in the germline V gene (reference sequence). Trimming removed 3 bases at V and 7 bases at J, with 13 bases between. The CDR3 totals 13 residues.

V and J are TRBV29-1 and TRBJ2-3; D is unclear. The ends were cut back, 1 base at V and 5 bases at J, with 7 bases in the middle. Germline-derived CDR1 and CDR2 are SQVTM and ANQGSEA. The CDR3 is 12 amino acids. Written as DNA, the CDR3 is TGCAGCGTTGAAGCCCGGATAGATACGCAGTATTTT. As protein: CSVEARIDTQYF.

V usage is TRBV4-1 and J usage is TRBJ1-5; D remains ambiguous. The CDR3 is 13 amino acids. Trimming stripped 4 bases from V and 7 bases from J, with 11 bases between. Germline V gene sequence: CDR1 MGHRA, CDR2 YSYEKL. Here the CDR3 reads CASSLSVGQPQHF. The DNA for the CDR3 is TGCGCCAGCAGCCTTTCGGTTGGCCAGCCCCAGCATTTT.

The chain employs TRBV9 and TRBJ2-1, with D possibly TRBD2 on 6 matching bases. Germline CDR1 is SGDLS and CDR2 is YYNGEE. V lost 6 bases, J lost 9 bases, and 10 bases lay in between. This CDR3 has 11 amino acids. The CDR3 region is CASTLGGEQFF. As DNA, the CDR3 is TGTGCCAGCACCCTGGGGGGTGAGCAGTTCTTC.

The V gene is TRBV7-7, the J gene TRBJ2-3; tentative D call: TRBD1 (5 bases). The CDR3 has 13 residues. Germline CDR1 SSHAT, CDR2 FNYEAQ (reference sequence). V was cut by 6 bases and J by 6 bases, with 13 bases left in between. Here the CDR3 DNA reads TGTGCCAGCAGTCGGGTGAACAGGGATACGCAGTATTTT. This codes for CASSRVNRDTQYF.

The chain joins TRBV4-2 to TRBJ2-5; TRBD2 agrees at 8 bases. The CDR3 is made up of 15 amino acids. V lost 4 bases to trimming and J lost 2 bases; unmatched junction nucleotides: 6. Looked up from germline, CDR1 is LGHNA and CDR2 is YNFKEQ. The CDR3 region is CASSPAGGPQETQYF. CDR3 DNA: TGTGCCAGCAGCCCCGCGGGGGGCCCACAAGAGACCCAGTACTTC.

The V call is TRBV7-2, the J call TRBJ1-2, with D perhaps TRBD1 (6 bases). CDR3 length: 18 amino acids. V was shortened by 4 bases and J by 3 bases, with 24 bases between the two germline ends. The germline V gene encodes CDR1 SGHTA and CDR2 FQGNSA. The CDR3 region is CASSSVKSGQLSYYGYTF. The CDR3 bases are TGTGCCAGCAGCTCCGTAAAAAGCGGACAGTTGTCGTACTATGGCTACACCTTC.

This clone is a singleton in its sample. The chain couples TRBV19 to TRBJ1-1; 7 bases map to TRBD1. Germline V gene sequence: CDR1 LNHDA, CDR2 SQIVND (reference sequence). The CDR3 extends over 14 amino acids. V shed 3 bases and J 3 bases; nucleotides not matched to a gene: 4. The CDR3 DNA reads as TGTGCCAGTAGTATCAGGGACAGAGACACTGAAGCTTTCTTT. Amino acid sequence: CASSIRDRDTEAFF.

This clone was detected a few times. This chain uses TRBV5-4 with TRBJ2-7; no clear D gene. Germline V lookup: CDR1 SGHNT, CDR2 YYREEE (reference sequence). This CDR3 has 13 residues. V was trimmed by 0 bases and J by 2 bases, leaving 6 bases between them. The CDR3 sequence: CASSLGRPYEQYF. DNA of the CDR3: TGTGCCAGCAGCTTGGGGCGGCCCTACGAGCAGTACTTC.

The J gene is TRBJ1-2, the V gene TRBV18; TRBD1 agrees at 10 bases. CDR3 size: 15 residues. From germline, CDR1 is KGHSH and CDR2 LQKENI. Losses at the gene ends were 4 bases for V and 6 bases for J; bases not matched to a gene: 8. This chain's CDR3 is CASSLGQGVENGYTF. The CDR3 nucleotides read TGTGCCAGCTCACTTGGACAGGGGGTGGAGAATGGCTACACCTTC.

This chain joins TRBV14 and TRBJ2-7; D is possibly TRBD1 (7 bases). V shed 1 base and J shed 3 bases, with 13 bases lying between them. This CDR3 is 15 amino acids long. Germline V gene data show CDR1 as SGHDN and CDR2 as FVKESK. CDR3 sequence (DNA): TGTGCCAGCAGCCAAGGGACAGGTAGCGGCTACGAGCAGTACTTC. Translation gives CASSQGTGSGYEQYF.

The V and J genes are TRBV29-1 and TRBJ2-5; no reliable D call. CDR1 and CDR2 from the germline V gene are SQVTM and ANQGSEA. CDR3 length: 14 residues. V shed 2 bases and J shed 9 bases, with 19 bases lying between them. The CDR3 loop is CSVESEPAVYAQYF. CDR3 bases: TGCAGCGTTGAAAGTGAGCCGGCGGTGTATGCCCAGTACTTC. The full variable domain, with the rest looked up from reference TRBV29-1 and TRBJ2-5, is SAVISQKPSRDICQRGTSLTIQCQVDSQVTMMFWYRQQPGQSLTLIATANQGSEATYESGFVIDKFPISRPNLTFSTLTVSNMSPEDSSIYLCSVESEPAVYAQYFGPGTRLLVL.

Only one count was recorded for this clone. This chain uses TRBV28 with TRBJ1-6; D perhaps matches TRBD1 (5 bases). CDR3 length: 17 residues. The germline V gene has CDR1 MDHEN and CDR2 SYDVKM. The V gene lost 4 bases and the J gene lost 1 base, with 14 bases spanning the gap. DNA of the CDR3: TGTGCCAGCAGTTCCACGGCGGGGGGGTCCTATAATTCACCCCTCCACTTT. It is translated as CASSSTAGGSYNSPLHF.

This chain links TRBV27 with TRBJ2-4; no clear D. Trimming cost V 2 bases and J 0 bases, with 11 bases left between them. This CDR3 contains 16 residues. CDR1 and CDR2 from the germline V gene are MNHEY and SMNVEV (reference sequence). Here the CDR3 DNA reads TGTGCCAGCAGTTTACTGGCAGAATTAGCCAAAAACATTCAGTACTTC. Its translation: CASSLLAELAKNIQYF.

This clone was detected once. The V gene is TRBV15, the J gene TRBJ2-2, with 10 bases fitting TRBD1. Germline assignment: CDR1 LNHNV and CDR2 YYDKDF (reference sequence). V shed 0 bases and J 4 bases; nucleotides not matched to a gene: 8. The CDR3 loop spans 18 amino acids. The CDR3 sequence: CATSRDLRTGGSTGELFF. The DNA of the CDR3 is TGTGCCACCAGCAGAGATCTCAGGACAGGGGGAAGCACCGGGGAGCTGTTTTTT.

CDR3 sequence: CASSLGDSNQPQHF. DNA of the CDR3: TGTGCCAGCAGCTTAGGGGATAGCAATCAGCCCCAGCATTTT. The rearrangement uses TRBV7-9 and TRBJ1-5; D not resolved. V was clipped by 1 base and J by 0 bases, with 4 bases between them. In germline, CDR1 is SEHNR, CDR2 FQNEAQ (reference sequence). The CDR3 sequence is 14 residues long.

The count of this clone is one. The chain has TRBV27 and TRBJ2-1, with a possible D match to TRBD2 (6 bases). This CDR3 contains 12 residues. The V end was cut by 6 bases, the J end by 3 bases, with 6 bases between. Germline CDR1 and CDR2: MNHEY and SMNVEV (reference sequence). The CDR3 coding sequence is TGTGCCAGCAGCGGGGGCTACAATGAGCAGTTCTTC. This codes for CASSGGYNEQFF.